This record looks at one T cell receptor beta chain sequence and its context. The antigen remains undetermined. The data were obtained in a study of cytomegalovirus exposure and HLA in healthy donors. Across the study: Clustering assigned 70% to 90% of the approximately 400 genotyped donors to the Caucasian-associated ancestry cluster. Broader study findings: TCR beta V segments were, for the most part, productive about 87% or about 30% of the time in an earlier analysis. In terms of immune exposure information, only CMV serostatus was available. The authors considered a cluster of highly shared sequence variants likely to be a sequencing artifact.

Per the germline V gene, CDR1 is SGHAT and CDR2 is FQDESV (reference sequence). CDR3 length equals 14 residues. Trimming stripped 5 bases from V and 0 bases from J, with 8 bases between. With 60 Vbeta and 13 Jbeta primers, the PCR was carried out. Clones were read by immunoSEQ multiplex PCR, and TCRdb kept only the in-frame ones, dropping some. This specimen shows 150,000 or so clones; the ten leading clones hold around 1.5%. The source of this sequence is a woman aged 50 to 65 in good health and CMV-seronegative. Specimen: PBMCs. V and J are TRBV11-1 and TRBJ2-1; D might be TRBD1 (6 bases). The CDR3 DNA is TGTGCCAGCAGCATGGACAGCTCCTACAATGAGCAGTTCTTC. It is translated as CASSMDSSYNEQFF.